Described below is a single TCR beta chain sequence and its context. Its matching antigen is unknown. The data were taken from a study of cytomegalovirus exposure and HLA in healthy donors. At the level of the study: There were 100 million to 130 million unique TCR beta sequences, drawn from 150 million to 200 million T cells, in an earlier analysis. Points from the study as a whole: No immune exposure information besides CMV serostatus was available. By HLA locus, TCR association rates varied in a later analysis, with DRB1 showing the most and HLA-C the fewest. HLA alleles were associated with some 16,000 TCR beta sequences in a later analysis at 0.05 false discovery rate.

J gave up 6 bases and V 3 bases, and 19 bases lay outside the gene matches. The CDR3 has 18 residues. Germline CDR1 and CDR2: SGHAT and FQNNGV. The PCR contained 60 Vbeta and 13 Jbeta primers. The protocol was immunoSEQ multiplex PCR, while the TCRdb copy is restricted to in-frame clones and leaves out a portion. This sample has about 160,000 clones, with about four fifths found just once. The chain recombines TRBV11-2 with TRBJ2-7, with TRBD1 matching over 8 bases. The TCR was taken from a girl aged 5-17 years in good health and CMV-seropositive. Sequences were obtained from PBMCs. The CDR3 reads CASSLDYPESGQALEQYF. DNA for the CDR3: TGTGCCAGCAGCTTGGATTACCCCGAATCGGGACAGGCGCTCGAGCAGTACTTC.